Shown below are 20 T cell receptor beta chains from a single sample sequenced in a study of T cells in Graves' hyperthyroidism and ophthalmopathy. Amplified regions were TCR beta CDR3 sequences from RNA transcripts. A set of HTBI primers served as the primers for a first-round RT-PCR of the TCR CDR3. TCRdb independently ran MiXCR on the multiplex PCR reads; one entry per CDR3 protein. The repertoire holds some 360,000 distinct CDR3 sequences, 15% to 20% seen once, with roughly a sixth in the top ten. Sequencing was done on a sample of blood. These receptors were collected from a woman between 40 and 55 years old with Graves' ophthalmopathy.

This clonotype was recorded once. A read error is possible here, since a much larger clone lies one base away. The CDR3 spells CASSLNLQGAGYTF. The CDR3 DNA sequence: TGCGCCAGCAGCTTGAATCTTCAGGGGGCCGGCTACACCTTC. This chain connects TRBV5-1 to TRBJ1-2; 8 nucleotides match TRBD1. The CDR3 has 14 amino acids. The V gene end was trimmed by 1 base and the J gene end by 8 bases; junction bases not matched to a gene: 7. CDR1 is SGHRS, CDR2 YFSETQ, per germline.

This clonotype was detected ten times or more. V is TRBV27 and J is TRBJ2-4; a weak D match, TRBD2 (6 bases). CDR3 length: 14 amino acids. V lost 5 bases, J lost 2 bases, and 10 bases lay in between. Per the germline V gene, CDR1 is MNHEY and CDR2 is SMNVEV (reference sequence). Written as DNA, the CDR3 is TGTGCCAGCAGTCTCCGGGACTCCAAAAACATTCAGTACTTC. It is translated as CASSLRDSKNIQYF.

This clonotype was found many times. V is TRBV30 and J is TRBJ1-2, with TRBD1 as a possible D gene (5 bases). The V end was cut by 0 bases, the J end by 8 bases, with 16 bases between. This CDR3 contains 14 residues. Germline CDR1 and CDR2: GTSNPN and SVGIG (reference sequence). The CDR3 protein is CAWSVRAGNLGYTF. The DNA for the CDR3 is TGTGCCTGGAGTGTACGAGCAGGGAACCTGGGCTACACCTTC.

This clonotype was seen repeatedly, ten times or more. The chain uses TRBV28 and TRBJ2-7, with D perhaps TRBD1 or TRBD2 (6 bases each). The V gene lost 5 bases and the J gene lost 6 bases, with 23 bases spanning the gap. The CDR3 contains 16 residues. Per the germline V gene, CDR1 is MDHEN and CDR2 is SYDVKM. The CDR3 region is CASSKLRGSGTGEQYF. The CDR3 DNA follows: TGTGCCAGCAGTAAACTCAGGGGAAGTGGGACTGGCGAGCAGTACTTC.

Many counts were recorded for this clonotype. This chain uses TRBV11-2 with TRBJ2-7; D possibly corresponds to TRBD2 (6 bases). Germline CDR1 SGHAT, CDR2 FQNNGV. Deletions cut 3 bases from V and 4 bases from J, with 10 bases between. The CDR3 runs 13 residues. The CDR3 DNA reads TGTGCCAGCAGCTTGAGTAGCGGATACGAGCAGTACTTC. Protein: CASSLSSGYEQYF. Variable domain in full (rest from reference TRBV11-2 and TRBJ2-7): EAGVAQSPRYKIIEKRQSVAFWCNPISGHATLYWYQQILGQGPKLLIQFQNNGVVDDSQLPKDRFSAERLKGVDSTLKIQPAKLEDSAVYLCASSLSSGYEQYFGPGTRLTVT.

This clonotype was recorded many times. This rearrangement joins TRBV28 to TRBJ2-7; D is tentatively TRBD1 or TRBD2 (6 bases each). The germline V gene has CDR1 MDHEN and CDR2 SYDVKM. The CDR3 totals 15 residues. Deletions cut 6 bases from V and 3 bases from J, with 18 bases between. The CDR3 nucleotides read TGTGCCAGCAGACAACTAGGGGGGAAGTTCTACGAGCAGTACTTC. Amino acids: CASRQLGGKFYEQYF.

This clonotype was seen at least ten times. The chain combines TRBV12-5 with TRBJ1-2; 10 positions match TRBD1. Trimming at V came to 2 bases and at J to 0 bases, leaving 3 bases not matched to a gene. CDR3 length: 16 amino acids. The V gene's germline CDR1 is LGHNT and CDR2 FRNRAP. CDR3 DNA: TGTGCTAGTGGTTTGCCCGGGACAGGGGCTAACTATGGCTACACCTTC. This translates into CASGLPGTGANYGYTF. Full variable domain (remainder filled in from reference TRBV12-5 and TRBJ1-2): DARVTQTPRHKVTEMGQEVTMRCQPILGHNTVFWYRQTMMQGLELLAYFRNRAPLDDSGMPKDRFSAEMPDATLATLKIQPSEPRDSAVYFCASGLPGTGANYGYTFGSGTRLTVV.

This clonotype was recorded at least ten times. The rearrangement uses TRBV6-1 and TRBJ2-5; D is unresolved. With 2 bases removed from V and 2 bases from J, the gap between germline ends came to 12 bases. The CDR3 is made up of 15 amino acids. The germline CDR1 and CDR2 sequences are MNHNS and SASEGT. Here the CDR3 DNA reads TGTGCCAGCAGTGAATCCCTGAACCAGCAAGAGACCCAGTACTTC. Encoded protein: CASSESLNQQETQYF.

This chain uses TRBV28 with TRBJ2-5, with 10 bases aligning to TRBD2. The germline V gene encodes CDR1 MDHEN and CDR2 SYDVKM. The CDR3 sequence is 15 residues long. After removal of 5 bases from V and 4 bases from J, the junction contained 7 bases not matched to a gene. This CDR3 reads CASSLPLAGRETQYF. The CDR3 DNA sequence: TGTGCCAGCAGTCTTCCACTAGCGGGACGAGAGACCCAGTACTTC.

This clonotype was counted at least ten times. A much larger clone is a single base away; this may be a read error. The chain is built from TRBV9 and TRBJ2-7; D is unclear. The germline V gene encodes CDR1 SGDLS and CDR2 YYNGEE. CDR3 length equals 11 residues. V was cut by 2 bases and J by 5 bases, with 5 bases left in between. The CDR3 nucleotides read TGTGCCAGCAGCGTTGGGGACGAGCAGTACTTC. Translation: CASSVGDEQYF. The whole variable domain, filled in from reference TRBV9 and TRBJ2-7, reads DSGVTQTPKHLITATGQRVTLRCSPRSGDLSVYWYQQSLDQGLQFLIQYYNGEERAKGNILERFSAQQFPDLHSELNLSSLELGDSALYFCASSVGDEQYFGPGTRLTVT.

This clonotype was seen repeatedly, ten times or more. J is TRBJ2-5 and V is TRBV5-1; a possible D gene is TRBD2 (6 bases). The CDR3 runs to 15 residues. CDR1 is SGHRS and CDR2 is YFSETQ in the germline V gene. V lost 0 bases to trimming and J lost 0 bases, with 9 bases between them. DNA of the CDR3: TGCGCCAGCAGCTTGGGCGGGGAGTACCAAGAGACCCAGTACTTC. Its protein is CASSLGGEYQETQYF. The entire variable domain, with the rest obtained from reference TRBV5-1 and TRBJ2-5, is as follows: KAGVTQTPRYLIKTRGQQVTLSCSPISGHRSVSWYQQTPGQGLQFLFEYFSETQRNKGNFPGRFSGRQFSNSRSEMNVSTLELGDSALYLCASSLGGEYQETQYFGPGTRLLVL.

In its sample, this clonotype was seen many times. This chain connects TRBV28 to TRBJ2-7; 8 bases are a match to TRBD2. The CDR3 loop spans 15 amino acids. The ends lost 4 bases at V and 2 bases at J; junction bases unmatched: 7. Per the germline V gene, CDR1 is MDHEN and CDR2 is SYDVKM. In DNA, the CDR3 is TGTGCCAGCAGTTCTCTAGCGGGCCCTACCTACGAGCAGTACTTC. Protein sequence: CASSSLAGPTYEQYF.

At least ten counts were recorded for this clonotype. The chain links TRBV11-2 to TRBJ2-7, with D hard to call. This CDR3 region has 10 residues. V was cut by 1 base and J by 10 bases, with 5 bases left in between. CDR1 is SGHAT and CDR2 is FQNNGV in the germline V gene. This chain's CDR3 is CASSLGRQYF. The CDR3 DNA reads as TGTGCCAGCAGCTTAGGGCGACAGTACTTC.

This clonotype was found many times. V and J are TRBV5-1 and TRBJ1-3; no firm D call. The CDR3 runs to 15 residues. CDR1 and CDR2 from the germline V gene are SGHRS and YFSETQ. V gave up 4 bases and J gave up 0 bases, with 11 bases separating them. The CDR3 loop reads CASSLTIYSGNTIYF. In nucleotides, the CDR3 is TGCGCCAGCAGCCTCACCATCTACTCTGGAAACACCATATATTTT.

This clonotype occurred many times. The V call is TRBV28, the J call TRBJ1-2; D unresolved. V was pared by 7 bases and J by 5 bases, with 11 bases between. Germline loops: CDR1 MDHEN, CDR2 SYDVKM. The CDR3 is 12 residues long. DNA for the CDR3: TGTGCCAGCATGGCCGACAAATATGGCTACACCTTC. It codes for CASMADKYGYTF.

This clonotype showed up just a few times. The CDR3 spells CAGGSRSEAGELFF. In DNA form, the CDR3 reads TGTGCCGGCGGAAGCAGGTCGGAGGCCGGGGAGCTGTTTTTT. V gene TRBV6-1 combines with J gene TRBJ2-2; D is perhaps TRBD2 (5 bases). The CDR3 consists of 14 residues. Germline assignment: CDR1 MNHNS and CDR2 SASEGT. Trimming pared 11 bases from V and 6 bases from J, leaving 19 bases between.

CDR3 coding DNA: TGTGCCAGTAGTTCTCGACGGAGTCACCAAGAGACCCAGTACTTC. Its translation is CASSSRRSHQETQYF. The chain has TRBV19 and TRBJ2-5; unclear D gene. The CDR3 has 15 residues. The V end was cut by 5 bases, the J end by 0 bases, with 13 bases between. The germline gives CDR1 LNHDA, CDR2 SQIVND (reference sequence).

This clonotype was counted ten times or more. V gene TRBV5-5 combines with J gene TRBJ2-7, with no clear D. Trimming left V 1 base short and J 4 bases short, with 0 bases between. CDR3 length: 10 residues. Per the germline V gene, CDR1 is SGHKS and CDR2 is YYEKEE (reference sequence). The CDR3, as DNA: TGTGCCAGCAGCTTGTACGAGCAGTACTTC. As protein: CASSLYEQYF.

The J gene is TRBJ2-7, the V gene TRBV5-8; D ambiguous. V lost 4 bases and J 2 bases, leaving 13 bases between the germline ends. CDR1 and CDR2 (germline): SGHTS, YDEGEE. The CDR3 runs to 14 residues. CDR3 region: CASSNVDLPYEQYF. CDR3 nucleotides: TGTGCCAGCAGCAACGTAGACTTGCCCTACGAGCAGTACTTC.

This clonotype was observed at least ten times. The rearrangement uses TRBV5-1 and TRBJ1-2; the D is unclear. The CDR3 is 15 residues long. V was shortened by 2 bases and J by 4 bases, with 15 bases between the two germline ends. CDR1 and CDR2 from the germline V gene are SGHRS and YFSETQ. CDR3 sequence: CASSLKTLTPYGYTF. CDR3 DNA: TGCGCCAGCAGCTTAAAGACCCTGACCCCCTATGGCTACACCTTC.